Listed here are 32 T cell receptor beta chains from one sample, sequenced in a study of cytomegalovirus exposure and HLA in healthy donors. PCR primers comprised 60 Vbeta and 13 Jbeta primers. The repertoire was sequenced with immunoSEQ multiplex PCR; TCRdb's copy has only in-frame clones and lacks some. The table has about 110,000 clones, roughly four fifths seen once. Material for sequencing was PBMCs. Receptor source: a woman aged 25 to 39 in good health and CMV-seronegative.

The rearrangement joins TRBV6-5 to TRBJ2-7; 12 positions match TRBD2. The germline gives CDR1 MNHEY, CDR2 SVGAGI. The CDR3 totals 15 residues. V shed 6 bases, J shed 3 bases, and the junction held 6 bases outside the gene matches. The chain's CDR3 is CASRHGTSGRYEQYF. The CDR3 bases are TGTGCCAGCAGACATGGGACTAGCGGGCGCTACGAGCAGTACTTC.

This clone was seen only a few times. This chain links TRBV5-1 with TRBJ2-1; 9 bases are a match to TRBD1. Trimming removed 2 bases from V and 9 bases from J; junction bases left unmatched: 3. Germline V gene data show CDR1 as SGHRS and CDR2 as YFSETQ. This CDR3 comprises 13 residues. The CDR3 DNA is TGCGCCAGCAGCTTACAGGGGGCTGGTGAGCAGTTCTTC. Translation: CASSLQGAGEQFF. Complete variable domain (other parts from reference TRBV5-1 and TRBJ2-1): KAGVTQTPRYLIKTRGQQVTLSCSPISGHRSVSWYQQTPGQGLQFLFEYFSETQRNKGNFPGRFSGRQFSNSRSEMNVSTLELGDSALYLCASSLQGAGEQFFGPGTRLTVL.

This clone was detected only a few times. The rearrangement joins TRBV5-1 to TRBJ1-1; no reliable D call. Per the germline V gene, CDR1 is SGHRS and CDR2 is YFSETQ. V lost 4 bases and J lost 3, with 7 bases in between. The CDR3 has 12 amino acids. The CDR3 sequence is CASSTGYTEAFF. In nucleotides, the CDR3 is TGCGCCAGCAGCACCGGTTACACTGAAGCTTTCTTT.

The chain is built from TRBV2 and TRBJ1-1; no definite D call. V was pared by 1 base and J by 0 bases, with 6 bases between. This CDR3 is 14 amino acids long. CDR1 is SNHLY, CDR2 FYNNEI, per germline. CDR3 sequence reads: CASSEVRVNTEAFF. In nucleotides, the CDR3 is TGTGCCAGCAGTGAAGTCCGGGTGAACACTGAAGCTTTCTTT.

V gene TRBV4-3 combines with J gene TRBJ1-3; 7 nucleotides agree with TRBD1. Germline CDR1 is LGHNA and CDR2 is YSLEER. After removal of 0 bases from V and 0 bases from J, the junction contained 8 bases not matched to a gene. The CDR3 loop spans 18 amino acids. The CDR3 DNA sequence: TGCGCCAGCAGCCAAGATTCGCCGGGACAGCTCTCTGGAAACACCATATATTTT. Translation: CASSQDSPGQLSGNTIYF.

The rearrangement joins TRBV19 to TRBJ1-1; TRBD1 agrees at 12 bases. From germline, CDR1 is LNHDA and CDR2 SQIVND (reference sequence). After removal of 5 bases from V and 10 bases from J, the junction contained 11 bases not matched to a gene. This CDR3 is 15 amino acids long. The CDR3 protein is CASSPWDRGLAGAFF. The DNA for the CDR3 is TGTGCCAGTAGTCCGTGGGACAGGGGGCTCGCCGGAGCTTTCTTT.

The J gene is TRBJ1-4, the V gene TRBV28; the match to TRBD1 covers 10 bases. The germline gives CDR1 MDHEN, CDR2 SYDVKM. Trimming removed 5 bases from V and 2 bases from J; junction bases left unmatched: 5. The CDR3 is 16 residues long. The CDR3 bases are TGTGCCAGCAGTCCAGGGACAGGGGAGACTAATGAAAAACTGTTTTTT. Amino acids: CASSPGTGETNEKLFF.

The CDR3 sequence is CASSPPDRNNQPQHF. The CDR3 nucleotides read TGTGCCAGCTCACCGCCAGACAGAAACAATCAGCCCCAGCATTTT. This chain uses TRBV18 with TRBJ1-5; maybe TRBD1 (5 bases). V lost 3 bases and J 3 bases, leaving 12 bases between the germline ends. CDR1 and CDR2 from the germline V gene are KGHSH and LQKENI. The CDR3 spans 15 residues. Variable domain in full (rest from reference TRBV18 and TRBJ1-5): NAGVMQNPRHLVRRRGQEARLRCSPMKGHSHVYWYRQLPEEGLKFMVYLQKENIIDESGMPKERFSAEFPKEGPSILRIQQVVRGDSAAYFCASSPPDRNNQPQHFGDGTRLSIL.

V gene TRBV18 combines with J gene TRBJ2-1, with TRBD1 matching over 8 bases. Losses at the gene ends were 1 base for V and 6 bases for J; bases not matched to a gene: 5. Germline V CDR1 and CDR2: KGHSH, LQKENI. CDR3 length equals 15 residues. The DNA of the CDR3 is TGTGCCAGCTCACCACGACAGGGGTCTAGCAATGAGCAGTTCTTC. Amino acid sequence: CASSPRQGSSNEQFF.

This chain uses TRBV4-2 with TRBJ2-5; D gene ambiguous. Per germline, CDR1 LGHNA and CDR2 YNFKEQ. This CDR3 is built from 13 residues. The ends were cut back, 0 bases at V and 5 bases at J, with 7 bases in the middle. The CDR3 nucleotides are TGTGCCAGCAGCCAAGATGCGCTGGAGACCCAGTACTTC. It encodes CASSQDALETQYF.

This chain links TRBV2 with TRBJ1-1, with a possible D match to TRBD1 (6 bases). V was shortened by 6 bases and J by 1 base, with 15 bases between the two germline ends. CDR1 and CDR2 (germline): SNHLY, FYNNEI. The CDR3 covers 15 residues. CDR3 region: CASRPAGVSNTEAFF. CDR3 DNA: TGTGCCAGCAGACCGGCAGGGGTGTCGAACACTGAAGCTTTCTTT. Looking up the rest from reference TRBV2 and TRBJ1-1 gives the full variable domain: EPEVTQTPSHQVTQMGQEVILRCVPISNHLYFYWYRQILGQKVEFLVSFYNNEISEKSEIFDDQFSVERPDGSNFTLKIRSTKLEDSAMYFCASRPAGVSNTEAFFGQGTRLTVV.

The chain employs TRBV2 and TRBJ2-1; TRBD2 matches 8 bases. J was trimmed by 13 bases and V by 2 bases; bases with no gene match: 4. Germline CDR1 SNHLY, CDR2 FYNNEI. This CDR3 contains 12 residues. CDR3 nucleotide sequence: TGTGCCAGCAGTGAATCGGCGGGGGGACAGTTCTTC. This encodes CASSESAGGQFF.

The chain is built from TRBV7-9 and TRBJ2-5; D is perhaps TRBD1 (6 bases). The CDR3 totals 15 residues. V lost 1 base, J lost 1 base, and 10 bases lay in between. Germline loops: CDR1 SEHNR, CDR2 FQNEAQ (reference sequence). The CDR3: CASSLGRGFQETQYF. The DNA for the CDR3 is TGTGCCAGCAGCTTAGGCAGGGGATTCCAAGAGACCCAGTACTTC.

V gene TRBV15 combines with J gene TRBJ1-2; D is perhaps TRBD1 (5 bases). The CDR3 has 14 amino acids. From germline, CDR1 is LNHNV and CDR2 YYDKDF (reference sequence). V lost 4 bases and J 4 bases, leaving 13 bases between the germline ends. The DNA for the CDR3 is TGTGCCACCAGCACCGAGGACACCGCCTATGGCTACACCTTC. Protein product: CATSTEDTAYGYTF.

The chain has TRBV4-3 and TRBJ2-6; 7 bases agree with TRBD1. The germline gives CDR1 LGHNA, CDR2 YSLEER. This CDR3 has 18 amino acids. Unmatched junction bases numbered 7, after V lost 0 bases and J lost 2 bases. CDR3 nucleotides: TGCGCCAGCAGCCAAGACTATAGACAGGGTGCTGGGGCCAACGTCCTGACTTTC. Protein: CASSQDYRQGAGANVLTF.

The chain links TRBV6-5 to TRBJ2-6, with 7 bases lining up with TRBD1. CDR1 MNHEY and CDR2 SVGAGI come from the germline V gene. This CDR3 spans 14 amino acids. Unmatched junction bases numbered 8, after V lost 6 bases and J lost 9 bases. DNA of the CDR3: TGTGCCAGCAGAGAACTGACAGGGTTCAACGTCCTGACTTTC. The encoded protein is CASRELTGFNVLTF.

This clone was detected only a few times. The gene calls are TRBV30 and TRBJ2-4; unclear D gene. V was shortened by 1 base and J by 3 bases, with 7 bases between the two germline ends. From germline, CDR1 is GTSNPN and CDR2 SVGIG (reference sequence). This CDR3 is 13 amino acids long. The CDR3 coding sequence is TGTGCCTGGAGTGATCACATCAAAAACATTCAGTACTTC. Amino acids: CAWSDHIKNIQYF. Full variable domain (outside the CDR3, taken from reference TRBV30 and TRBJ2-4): SQTIHQWPATLVQPVGSPLSLECTVEGTSNPNLYWYRQAAGRGLQLLFYSVGIGQISSEVPQNLSASRPQDRQFILSSKKLLLSDSGFYLCAWSDHIKNIQYFGAGTRLSVL.

The CDR3 DNA is TGTGCCAGCAGCTTGGCCACGGGCACCGGGGAGCTGTTTTTT. Protein product: CASSLATGTGELFF. V usage is TRBV5-4 and J usage is TRBJ2-2, with no clear D. The CDR3 spans 14 residues. Trimming pared 0 bases from V and 4 bases from J, leaving 7 bases between. Germline values: CDR1 SGHNT, CDR2 YYREEE (reference sequence).

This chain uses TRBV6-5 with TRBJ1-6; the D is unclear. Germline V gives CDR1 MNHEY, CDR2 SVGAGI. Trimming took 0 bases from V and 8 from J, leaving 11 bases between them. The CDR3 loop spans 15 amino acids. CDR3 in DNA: TGTGCCAGCAGTTACTCGGTTTCCGGGGATTCACCCCTCCACTTT. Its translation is CASSYSVSGDSPLHF.

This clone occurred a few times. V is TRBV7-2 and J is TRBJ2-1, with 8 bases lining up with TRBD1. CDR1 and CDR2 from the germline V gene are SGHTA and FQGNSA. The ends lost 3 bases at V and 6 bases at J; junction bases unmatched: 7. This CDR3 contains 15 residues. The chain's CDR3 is CASSFRRGLGNEQFF. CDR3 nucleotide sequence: TGTGCCAGCAGCTTTCGCAGGGGGCTCGGCAATGAGCAGTTCTTC.

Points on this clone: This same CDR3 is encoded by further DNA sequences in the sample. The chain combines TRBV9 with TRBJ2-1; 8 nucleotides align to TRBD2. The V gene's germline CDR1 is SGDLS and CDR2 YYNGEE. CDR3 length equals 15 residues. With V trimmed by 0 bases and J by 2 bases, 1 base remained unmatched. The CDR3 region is CASSVGAGAYNEQFF. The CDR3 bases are TGTGCCAGCAGCGTAGGAGCGGGAGCCTACAATGAGCAGTTCTTC.

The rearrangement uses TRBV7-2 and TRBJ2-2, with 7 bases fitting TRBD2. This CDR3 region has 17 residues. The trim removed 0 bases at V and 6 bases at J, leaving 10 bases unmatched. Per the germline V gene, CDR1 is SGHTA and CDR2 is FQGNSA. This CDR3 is CASSLAGGRAPAGELFF. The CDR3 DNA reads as TGTGCCAGCAGCTTAGCAGGTGGGAGGGCCCCGGCCGGGGAGCTGTTTTTT.

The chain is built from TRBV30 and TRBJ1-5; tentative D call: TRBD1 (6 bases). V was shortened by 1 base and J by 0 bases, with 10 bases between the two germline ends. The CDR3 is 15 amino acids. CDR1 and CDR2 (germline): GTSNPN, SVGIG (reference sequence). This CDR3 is CAWSGRGRSNQPQHF. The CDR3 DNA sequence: TGTGCCTGGAGTGGCAGGGGACGTAGCAATCAGCCCCAGCATTTT.

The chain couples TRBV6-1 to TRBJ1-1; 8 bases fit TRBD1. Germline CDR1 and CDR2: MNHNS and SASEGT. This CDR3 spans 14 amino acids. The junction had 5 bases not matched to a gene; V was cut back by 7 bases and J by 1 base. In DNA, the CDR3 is TGTGCCAGCAAAGGGGGGACAGGGAACACTGAAGCTTTCTTT. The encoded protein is CASKGGTGNTEAFF.

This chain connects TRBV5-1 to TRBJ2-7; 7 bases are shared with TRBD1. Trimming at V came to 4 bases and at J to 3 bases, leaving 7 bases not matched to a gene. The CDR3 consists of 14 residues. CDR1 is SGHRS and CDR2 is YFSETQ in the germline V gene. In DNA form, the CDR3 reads TGCGCCAGCAGCCGACACGACAGGGACTACGAGCAGTACTTC. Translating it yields CASSRHDRDYEQYF. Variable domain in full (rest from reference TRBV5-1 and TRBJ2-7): KAGVTQTPRYLIKTRGQQVTLSCSPISGHRSVSWYQQTPGQGLQFLFEYFSETQRNKGNFPGRFSGRQFSNSRSEMNVSTLELGDSALYLCASSRHDRDYEQYFGPGTRLTVT.

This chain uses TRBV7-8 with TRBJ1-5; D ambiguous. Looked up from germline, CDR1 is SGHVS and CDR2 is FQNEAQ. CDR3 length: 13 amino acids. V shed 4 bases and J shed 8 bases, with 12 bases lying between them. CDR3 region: CASSSRGEEPQHF. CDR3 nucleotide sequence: TGTGCCAGCAGCTCCCGGGGAGAAGAGCCCCAGCATTTT.

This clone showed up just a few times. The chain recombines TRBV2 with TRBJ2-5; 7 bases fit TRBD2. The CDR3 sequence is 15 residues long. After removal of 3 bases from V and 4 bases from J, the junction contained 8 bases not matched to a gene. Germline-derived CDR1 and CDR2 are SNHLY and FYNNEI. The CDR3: CASSEVGGDVETQYF. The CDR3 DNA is TGTGCCAGCAGTGAGGTGGGGGGGGACGTAGAGACCCAGTACTTC.

Here the CDR3 reads CASSDPGPGGNQPQHF. CDR3 in DNA: TGTGCCAGCAGCGACCCAGGACCGGGGGGGAATCAGCCCCAGCATTTT. The J gene is TRBJ1-5, the V gene TRBV6-6, with D maybe TRBD1 (5 bases). Germline V gene sequence: CDR1 MNHNY, CDR2 SVGAGI (reference sequence). The CDR3 is 16 residues long. V shed 6 bases and J shed 4 bases, with 19 bases lying between them.

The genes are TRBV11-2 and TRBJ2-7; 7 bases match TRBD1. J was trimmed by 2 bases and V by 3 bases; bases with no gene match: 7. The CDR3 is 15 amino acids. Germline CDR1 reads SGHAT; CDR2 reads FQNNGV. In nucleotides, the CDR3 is TGTGCCAGCAGCTTTGGGCAGGGGGTGGCCTACGAGCAGTACTTC. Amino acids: CASSFGQGVAYEQYF.

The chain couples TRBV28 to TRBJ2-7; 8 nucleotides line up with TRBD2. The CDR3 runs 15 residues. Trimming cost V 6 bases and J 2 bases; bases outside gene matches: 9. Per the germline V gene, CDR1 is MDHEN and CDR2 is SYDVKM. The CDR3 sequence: CASSSGLGVTYEQYF. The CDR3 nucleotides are TGTGCCAGCAGCTCGGGACTAGGGGTAACCTACGAGCAGTACTTC.

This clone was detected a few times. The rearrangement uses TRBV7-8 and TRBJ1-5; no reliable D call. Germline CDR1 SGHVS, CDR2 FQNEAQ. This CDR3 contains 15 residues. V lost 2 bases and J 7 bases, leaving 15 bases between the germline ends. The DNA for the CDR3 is TGTGCCAGCAGCTTAATTTTCGGGGTTGGGCAGCCCCAGCATTTT. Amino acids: CASSLIFGVGQPQHF.

In DNA, the CDR3 is TGTGCCAGCAGCCTTGCCGCGGCTTGGTTTGGGGGCTACACCTTC. Translating gives CASSLAAAWFGGYTF. The chain couples TRBV5-4 to TRBJ1-2; no clear D gene. Germline loops: CDR1 SGHNT, CDR2 YYREEE (reference sequence). The V end lost 4 bases, the J end lost 8 bases, and 21 bases lay between the germline ends. This CDR3 has 15 residues.